This TCR beta chain appears in the sequencing data of a study of blood T cells in healthy people across ages. Study conclusions and caveats: Whereas aged donors had fewer naive CD4+ cells, long-lived donors had more of them and higher diversity.

Through a sample-barcoded 5' primer and a J-beta primer mix, a second PCR was run for about 6 to 11 cycles. TCRdb recomputed calls from the 5' RACE reads with MiXCR, one row per CDR3 protein. The sample consists of hundreds of thousands of distinct CDR3 sequences, about 62% of them appearing once. With 3 bases removed from V and 7 bases from J, the gap between germline ends came to 7 bases. The CDR3 length is 12 residues. CDR1 is SEHNR and CDR2 is FQNEAQ in the germline V gene (reference sequence). A remark on this clonotype: The antigen is unknown.

Isolated PBMCs totaled at least 7 million in each sample. This chain connects TRBV7-9 to TRBJ1-5; D unclear. The TCR originated in a man under 40 in good health. Input material: blood. CDR3 amino acids: CASSFDVQPQHF. As DNA, the CDR3 is TGTGCCAGCAGCTTTGATGTCCAGCCCCAGCATTTT.